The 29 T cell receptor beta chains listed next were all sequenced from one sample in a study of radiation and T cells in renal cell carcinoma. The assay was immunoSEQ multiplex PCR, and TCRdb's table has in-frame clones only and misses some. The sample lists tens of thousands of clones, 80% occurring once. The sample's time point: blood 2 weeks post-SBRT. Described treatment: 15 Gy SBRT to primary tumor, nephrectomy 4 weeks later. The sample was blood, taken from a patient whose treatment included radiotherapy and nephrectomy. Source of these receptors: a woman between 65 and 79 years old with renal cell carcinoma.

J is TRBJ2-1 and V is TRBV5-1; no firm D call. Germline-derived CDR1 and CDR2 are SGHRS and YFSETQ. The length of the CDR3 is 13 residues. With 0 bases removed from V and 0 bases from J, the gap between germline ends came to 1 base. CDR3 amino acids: CASSLDSYNEQFF. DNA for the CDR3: TGCGCCAGCAGCTTGGACTCCTACAATGAGCAGTTCTTC.

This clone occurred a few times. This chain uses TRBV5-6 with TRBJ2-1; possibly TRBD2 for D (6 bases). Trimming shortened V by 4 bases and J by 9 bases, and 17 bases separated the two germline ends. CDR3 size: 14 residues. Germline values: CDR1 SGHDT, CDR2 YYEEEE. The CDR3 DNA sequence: TGTGCCAGCAGCCCGGGGGACGTAAGAGGTGAGCAGTTCTTC. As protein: CASSPGDVRGEQFF. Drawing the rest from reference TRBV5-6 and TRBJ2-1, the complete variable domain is DAGVTQSPTHLIKTRGQQVTLRCSPKSGHDTVSWYQQALGQGPQFIFQYYEEEERQRGNFPDRFSGHQFPNYSSELNVNALLLGDSALYLCASSPGDVRGEQFFGPGTRLTVL.

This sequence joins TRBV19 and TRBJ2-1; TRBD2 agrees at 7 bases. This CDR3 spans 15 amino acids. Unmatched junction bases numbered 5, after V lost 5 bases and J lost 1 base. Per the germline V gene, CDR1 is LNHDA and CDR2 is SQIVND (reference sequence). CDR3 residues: CASSGLAVSYNEQFF. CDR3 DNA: TGTGCCAGTAGTGGGCTAGCGGTGTCCTACAATGAGCAGTTCTTC.

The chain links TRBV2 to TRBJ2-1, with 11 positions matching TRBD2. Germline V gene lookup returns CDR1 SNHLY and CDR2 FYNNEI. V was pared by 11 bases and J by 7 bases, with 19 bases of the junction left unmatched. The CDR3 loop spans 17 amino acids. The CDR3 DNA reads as TGTGCCGCCAGCCCCCTAGCGGGGGGTCAATTAGTAAATGAGCAGTTCTTC. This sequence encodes CAASPLAGGQLVNEQFF.

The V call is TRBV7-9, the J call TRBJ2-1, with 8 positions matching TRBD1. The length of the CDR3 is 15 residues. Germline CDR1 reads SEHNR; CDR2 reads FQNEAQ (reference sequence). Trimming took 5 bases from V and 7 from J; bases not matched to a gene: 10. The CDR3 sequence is CASSLTGGSGNEQFF. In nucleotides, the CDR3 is TGTGCCAGCAGCCTTACAGGGGGATCGGGGAATGAGCAGTTCTTC.

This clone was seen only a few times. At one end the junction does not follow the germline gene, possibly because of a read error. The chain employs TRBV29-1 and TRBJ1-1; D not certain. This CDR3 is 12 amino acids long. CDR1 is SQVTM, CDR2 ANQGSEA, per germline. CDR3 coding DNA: TGCAGCGCTGAAGGGTTGAACACTGAAGCTTTCTTT. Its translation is CSAEGLNTEAFF.

This CDR3 is CAILATLGETQYF. DNA for the CDR3: TGTGCCATCCTTGCGACCCTTGGGGAGACCCAGTACTTC. The chain recombines TRBV10-3 with TRBJ2-5; D unresolved. V was shortened by 8 bases and J by 5 bases, with 15 bases between the two germline ends. The V gene's germline CDR1 is ENHRY and CDR2 SYGVKD. This CDR3 is built from 13 residues.

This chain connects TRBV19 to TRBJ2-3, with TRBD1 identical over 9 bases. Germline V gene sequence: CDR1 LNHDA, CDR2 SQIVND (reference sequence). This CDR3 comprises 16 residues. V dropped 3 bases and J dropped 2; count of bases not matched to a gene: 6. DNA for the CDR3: TGTGCCAGTAGTATGATTCGGACAGGGGCCACAGATACGCAGTATTTT. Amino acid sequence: CASSMIRTGATDTQYF.

The CDR3 coding sequence is TGTGCCACCTCATCGACTCCCCCCTACGAGCAGTACTTC. This encodes CATSSTPPYEQYF. The V gene is TRBV19, the J gene TRBJ2-7; D remains unclear. The CDR3 contains 13 residues. CDR1 is LNHDA and CDR2 is SQIVND in the germline V gene (reference sequence). Trimming stripped 10 bases from V and 2 bases from J, with 15 bases between.

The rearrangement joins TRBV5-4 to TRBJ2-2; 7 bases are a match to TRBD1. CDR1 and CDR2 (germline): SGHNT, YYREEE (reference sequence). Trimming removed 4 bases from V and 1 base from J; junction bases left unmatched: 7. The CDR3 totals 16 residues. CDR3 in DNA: TGTGCCAGCAGCGTAGGACAGGTAGTGAACACCGGGGAGCTGTTTTTT. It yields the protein CASSVGQVVNTGELFF.

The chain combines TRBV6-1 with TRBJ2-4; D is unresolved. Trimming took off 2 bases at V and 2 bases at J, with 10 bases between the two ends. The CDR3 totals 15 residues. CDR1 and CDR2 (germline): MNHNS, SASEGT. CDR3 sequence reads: CASSEQTPTKNIQYF. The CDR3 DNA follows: TGTGCCAGCAGTGAACAGACCCCAACCAAAAACATTCAGTACTTC.

CDR3: CASSLTGPKPYEQYF. The CDR3 DNA sequence: TGTGCCAGCAGCTTGACAGGCCCGAAGCCCTACGAGCAGTACTTC. The chain recombines TRBV5-4 with TRBJ2-7, with a tentative D call TRBD1 (5 bases). Trimming removed 1 base from V and 2 bases from J, with 13 bases in between. CDR1 SGHNT and CDR2 YYREEE come from the germline V gene (reference sequence). The length of the CDR3 is 15 residues. The full variable domain, its missing parts supplied by reference TRBV5-4 and TRBJ2-7, is ETGVTQSPTHLIKTRGQQVTLRCSSQSGHNTVSWYQQALGQGPQFIFQYYREEENGRGNFPPRFSGLQFPNYSSELNVNALELDDSALYLCASSLTGPKPYEQYFGPGTRLTVT.

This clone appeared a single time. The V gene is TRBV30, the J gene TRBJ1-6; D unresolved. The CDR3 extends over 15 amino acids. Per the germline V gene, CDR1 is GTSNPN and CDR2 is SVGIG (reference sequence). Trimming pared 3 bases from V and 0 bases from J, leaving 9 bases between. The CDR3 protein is CAWRDPSSYNSPLHF. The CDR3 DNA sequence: TGTGCCTGGAGAGACCCGAGCTCCTATAATTCACCCCTCCACTTT.

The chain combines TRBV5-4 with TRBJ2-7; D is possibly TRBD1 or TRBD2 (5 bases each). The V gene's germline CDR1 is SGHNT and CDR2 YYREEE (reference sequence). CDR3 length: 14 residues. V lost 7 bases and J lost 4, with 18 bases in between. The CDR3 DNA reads TGTGCCAGCGGGACCGGGGCGGTACCTTACGAGCAGTACTTC. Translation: CASGTGAVPYEQYF.

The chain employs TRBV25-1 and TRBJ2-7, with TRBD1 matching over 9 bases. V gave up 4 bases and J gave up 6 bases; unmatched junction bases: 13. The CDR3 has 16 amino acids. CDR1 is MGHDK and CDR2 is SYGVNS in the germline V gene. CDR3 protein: CASSAQRSTGGAEQYF. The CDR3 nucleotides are TGTGCCAGCAGTGCTCAAAGGTCGACAGGGGGAGCCGAGCAGTACTTC.

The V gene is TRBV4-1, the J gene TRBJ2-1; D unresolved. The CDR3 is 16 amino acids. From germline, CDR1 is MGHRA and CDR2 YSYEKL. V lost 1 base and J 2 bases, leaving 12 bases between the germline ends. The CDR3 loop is CASSQVDLIAYNEQFF. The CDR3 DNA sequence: TGCGCCAGCAGCCAAGTGGACCTTATCGCCTACAATGAGCAGTTCTTC.

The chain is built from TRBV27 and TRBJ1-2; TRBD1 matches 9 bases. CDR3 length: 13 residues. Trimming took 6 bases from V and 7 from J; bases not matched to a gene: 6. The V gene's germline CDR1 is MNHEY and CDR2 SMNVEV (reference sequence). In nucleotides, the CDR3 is TGTGCCAGCAGCCGACAGGGGGGCGGTGGCTACACCTTC. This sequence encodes CASSRQGGGGYTF.

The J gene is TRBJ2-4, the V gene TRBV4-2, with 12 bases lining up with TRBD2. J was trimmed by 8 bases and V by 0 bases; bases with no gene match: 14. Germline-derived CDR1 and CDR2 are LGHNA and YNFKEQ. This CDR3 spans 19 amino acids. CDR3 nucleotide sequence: TGTGCCAGCAGCCAAGATTACCTTCAACTAGCGGGGGGCGGATACATTCAGTACTTC. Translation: CASSQDYLQLAGGGYIQYF.

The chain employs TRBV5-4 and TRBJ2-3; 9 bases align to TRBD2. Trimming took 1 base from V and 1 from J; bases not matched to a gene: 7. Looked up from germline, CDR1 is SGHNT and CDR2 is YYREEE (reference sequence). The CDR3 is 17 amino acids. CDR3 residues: CASSLMASGAGTDTQYF. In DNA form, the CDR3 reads TGTGCCAGCAGCTTGATGGCTAGCGGGGCTGGCACAGATACGCAGTATTTT.

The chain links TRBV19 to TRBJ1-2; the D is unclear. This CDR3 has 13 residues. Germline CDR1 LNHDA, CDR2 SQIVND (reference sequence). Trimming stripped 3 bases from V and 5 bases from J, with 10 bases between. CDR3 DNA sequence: TGTGCCAGTAGTATGTTGCCATCATATGGCTACACCTTC. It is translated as CASSMLPSYGYTF.

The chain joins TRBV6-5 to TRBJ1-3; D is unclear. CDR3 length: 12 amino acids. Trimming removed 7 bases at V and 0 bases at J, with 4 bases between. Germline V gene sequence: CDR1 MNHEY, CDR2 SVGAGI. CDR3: CASTASGNTIYF. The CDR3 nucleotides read TGTGCCAGCACTGCCTCTGGAAACACCATATATTTT.

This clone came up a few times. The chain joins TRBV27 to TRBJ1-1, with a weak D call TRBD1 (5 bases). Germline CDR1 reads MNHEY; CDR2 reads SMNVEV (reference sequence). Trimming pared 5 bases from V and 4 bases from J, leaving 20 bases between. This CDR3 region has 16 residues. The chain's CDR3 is CASSPKRGGVSTEAFF. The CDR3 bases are TGTGCCAGCAGTCCAAAGAGGGGTGGGGTAAGCACTGAAGCTTTCTTT.

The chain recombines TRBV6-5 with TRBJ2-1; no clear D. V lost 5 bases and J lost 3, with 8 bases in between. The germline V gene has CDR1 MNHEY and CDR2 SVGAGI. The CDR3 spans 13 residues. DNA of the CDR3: TGTGCCAGCAGTATAGACCACTACAATGAGCAGTTCTTC. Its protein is CASSIDHYNEQFF.

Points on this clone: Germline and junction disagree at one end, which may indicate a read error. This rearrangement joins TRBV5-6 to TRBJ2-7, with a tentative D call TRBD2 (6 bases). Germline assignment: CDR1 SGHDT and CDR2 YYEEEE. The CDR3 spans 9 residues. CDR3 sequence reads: CASSSGVLF. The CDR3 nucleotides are TGTGCCAGCAGCTCGGGGGTTCTTTTC. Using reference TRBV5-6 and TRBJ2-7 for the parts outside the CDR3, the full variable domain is DAGVTQSPTHLIKTRGQQVTLRCSPKSGHDTVSWYQQALGQGPQFIFQYYEEEERQRGNFPDRFSGHQFPNYSSELNVNALLLGDSALYLCASSSGVLFGPGTRLTVT.

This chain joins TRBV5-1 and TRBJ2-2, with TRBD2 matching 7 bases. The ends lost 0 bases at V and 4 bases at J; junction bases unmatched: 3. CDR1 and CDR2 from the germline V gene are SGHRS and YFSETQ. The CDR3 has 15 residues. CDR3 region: CASSLASGATGELFF. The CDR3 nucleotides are TGCGCCAGCAGCTTGGCTAGCGGAGCCACCGGGGAGCTGTTTTTT.

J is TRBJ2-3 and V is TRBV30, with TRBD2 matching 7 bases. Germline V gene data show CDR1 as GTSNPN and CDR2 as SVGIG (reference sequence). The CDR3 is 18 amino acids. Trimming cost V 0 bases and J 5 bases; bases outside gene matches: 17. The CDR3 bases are TGTGCCTGGAGTGTTCAGGGATCGGGAGGATTAACCGGAGATACGCAGTATTTT. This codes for CAWSVQGSGGLTGDTQYF.

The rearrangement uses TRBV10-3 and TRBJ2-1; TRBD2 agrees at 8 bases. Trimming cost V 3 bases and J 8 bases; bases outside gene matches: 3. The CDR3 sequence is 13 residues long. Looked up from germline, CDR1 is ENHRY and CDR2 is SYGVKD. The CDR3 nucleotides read TGTGCCATCAGTGAACGGGAGGGGGATGAGCAGTTCTTC. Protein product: CAISEREGDEQFF.

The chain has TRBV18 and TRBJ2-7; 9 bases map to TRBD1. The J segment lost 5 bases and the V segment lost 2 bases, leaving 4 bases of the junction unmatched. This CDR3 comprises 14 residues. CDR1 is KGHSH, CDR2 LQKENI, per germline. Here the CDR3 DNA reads TGTGCCAGCTCACCATCCGGACAGGGGAACGAGCAGTACTTC. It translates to CASSPSGQGNEQYF. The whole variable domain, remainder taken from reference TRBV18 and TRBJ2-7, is NAGVMQNPRHLVRRRGQEARLRCSPMKGHSHVYWYRQLPEEGLKFMVYLQKENIIDESGMPKERFSAEFPKEGPSILRIQQVVRGDSAAYFCASSPSGQGNEQYFGPGTRLTVT.

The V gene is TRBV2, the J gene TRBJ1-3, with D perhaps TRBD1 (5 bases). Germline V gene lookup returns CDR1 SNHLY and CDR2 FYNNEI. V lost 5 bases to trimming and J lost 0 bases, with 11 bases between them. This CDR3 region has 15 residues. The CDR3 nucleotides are TGTGCCAGCAGTAGGGACCGAAACTCTGGAAACACCATATATTTT. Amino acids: CASSRDRNSGNTIYF.